This TCR beta chain was obtained from a study of blood T cell repertoires in COVID-19 (dated by TCRdb to about 2020). With regard to the full study: The collaborator samples originated in the United States, Italy and Spain and spanned the acute and convalescent phases of COVID-19. Subjects who had been exposed to COVID-19, were actively infected with it, or had recovered from it provided the deeply sampled blood TCRbeta repertoires that made up the dataset. A de-identified subject ID, COVID-19 status, age in years and sex were almost always included in the sample metadata. The samples were drawn from the first 160 participants of the ongoing ImmuneRACE study and from 1,200 or so subjects provided by 6 global collaborators. The prospective study material was composed of cDNA or gDNA derived from T cells, B-cell-depleted T cells, or PBMCs. The repertoires were released in a freely available public database meant as a resource for research on the immune response to SARS-CoV-2. Where available, HLA class I and class II types were taken from metadata supplied by the sample provider and were not determined by assay-based typing. Overall study results and their limits: Clinical and demographic metadata were provided uncurated, with the amount varying by source and participant.

Enrolling through a virtual design, the prospective study's participants ranged in age from roughly 18 to 95 years and lived across some 23 United States geographic areas. Cohort assignment in the prospective study relied on participant-reported clinical history from a screening survey and a study questionnaire. A participant counted as exposed if, within 2 weeks of entering the study, that participant had been in contact with someone who had a PCR-confirmed or clinician-diagnosed COVID-19 case. Mobile phlebotomists in the prospective study collected whole blood, serum and a nasopharyngeal or oropharyngeal swab from every participant. Participants in the prospective study had the option to provide additional blood draws and questionnaires over a roughly 2-month period. Before DNA extraction, blood samples from the prospective study were shipped at room temperature or frozen. TCRbeta CDR3 regions were amplified from genomic DNA using the immunoSEQ Assay, a bias-controlled multiplex PCR. In the original analysis: Within the assay, amplification of reference gene primers was used to estimate how many nucleated cells each sample contained. To quantify the absolute abundance of each unique TCRbeta CDR3 rearrangement, sequence reads were collapsed and filtered. Productive Simpson clonality was computed per sample as the square root of Simpson's diversity index over productive rearrangements. The clones in this table, taken by TCRdb from immuneACCESS, are in-frame only. Not every clone is retained; where verified, under half of the shortfall comes from an unresolved V gene, and the cause of the rest is unknown. That table gives V, J and clone size, and the DNA gave D and trimming. Here the sample has 300,000 to 400,000 clones; less than 85% occur a single time. The ten largest clones take up around 2% of the sample.

Cut back by 0 bases and 10 bases, the V and J ends lie 13 bases apart. According to the germline V gene (reference sequence), CDR1 reads LNHDA and CDR2 reads SQIVND. Spanning cysteine to phenylalanine, the CDR3 consists of 15 amino acids. Only the CDR3 portion is preserved as DNA: 45 bases, with reading frame beginning at the first base. Turning to this clone: Its antigen is not yet known. No much larger clone is present one base from it, and per-base qualities are unavailable.

Sequencing used PBMCs or T cells enriched from blood (not recorded which). This sequence originates from a woman between 25 and 40 years old who had been exposed to COVID-19. The chain was built from TRBV19 and TRBJ1-6; possibly the D gene is TRBD1, per 6 matching bases. For the CDR3, the sequence is CASSIDLGGRSPLHF. Here is the DNA: TGTGCCAGTAGTATAGATCTAGGGGGACGGTCACCCCTCCACTTT.